The rows below give T cell receptor beta chains drawn from one sample of a study of T cell responses to AZD1222 COVID-19 vaccine. Sequencing used immunoSEQ multiplex PCR; TCRdb keeps in-frame clones, though not all of them. In the table there are about 170,000 clones, about nine tenths of which are singletons. The sequences come from peripheral blood, collected on day 0 of AZD1222 vaccination. The source is an adult in good health. CDR3s include the opening cysteine and the closing phenylalanine or tryptophan. The D gene is left open where the match is weak. Rows may omit the clone size; those that give it use once, few, many or a size class.

d_call,v_call,j_call,clone_size,cdr3_nt,cdr3_aa
NA,TRBV7-2,TRBJ2-5,NA,TGTGCCAGCAGCTTAGGTTTAGGCGGGGTAGAGACCCAGTACTTC,CASSLGLGGVETQYF
NA,TRBV6-5,TRBJ1-3,NA,TGTGCCAGCAGTTACTCGGGACACATCTCTGGAAACACCATATATTTT,CASSYSGHISGNTIYF
TRBD1,TRBV19,TRBJ1-5,NA,TGTGCCAGTAAGGACAGGGTGAGCAATCAGCCCCAGCATTTT,CASKDRVSNQPQHF
NA,TRBV6-2/TRBV6-3,TRBJ1-1,NA,TGTGCCAGCAGCCTTGATCGCTGGGGTGAAGCTTTCTTT,CASSLDRWGEAFF
NA,TRBV6-5,TRBJ1-2,NA,TGTGCCGCCGCAGGGACTTATGGCTACACCTTC,CAAAGTYGYTF
NA,TRBV7-2,TRBJ2-7,NA,TGTGCCAGCAGCTTAGCGATGGTAGTTACCTACGAGCAGTACTTC,CASSLAMVVTYEQYF
TRBD1,TRBV27,TRBJ1-2,NA,TGTGCCAGCAGTTTTCGGGCTAGGGGGCGAGGGGGCTACACCTTC,CASSFRARGRGGYTF
TRBD1,TRBV20-1,TRBJ1-5,once,TGCAGTGCTAGTGGGGGACAGATTATTAGCAATCAGCCCCAGCATTTT,CSASGGQIISNQPQHF
NA,TRBV5-1,TRBJ2-7,NA,TGCGCCAGCAGCTTGGAAGGGTCTCGGCGCTACGAGCAGTACTTC,CASSLEGSRRYEQYF
TRBD1,TRBV4-3,TRBJ1-1,NA,TGCGCCAGCAGCCAGGAAAGGGGCCGACAGGGTTGGTCTTTCTTT,CASSQERGRQGWSFF
NA,TRBV19,TRBJ2-6,NA,TGTGCCAGTAGTATAGTTCCTCTCTCTGGGGCCAACGTCCTGACTTTC,CASSIVPLSGANVLTF
NA,TRBV4-2,TRBJ1-2,NA,NA,CASSQVGRGATF
NA,TRBV7-3,TRBJ2-7,NA,TGTGCCAGCAGCTTAACGGGCCAGGACGAGCAGTACTTC,CASSLTGQDEQYF
NA,TRBV6-1,TRBJ1-1,NA,TGTGCCAGCAGTGAAGGACAGACGAACACTGAAGCTTTCTTT,CASSEGQTNTEAFF
NA,TRBV9,TRBJ2-1,NA,TGTGCCAGCAGCGTAACATACACGGGTGAGCAGTTCTTC,CASSVTYTGEQFF
NA,TRBV10-1,TRBJ2-3,NA,TGCGCCAGCAGTGCCCCGGGCCCTACAGATACGCAGTATTTT,CASSAPGPTDTQYF
NA,TRBV19,TRBJ1-1,NA,TGTGCCAGTAGTATGAGGGCCACTGAAGCTTTCTTT,CASSMRATEAFF
TRBD2,TRBV27,TRBJ2-3,NA,TGTGCCAGCAGTATACTAGCGGCCCTCACAGATACGCAGTATTTT,CASSILAALTDTQYF
NA,TRBV9,TRBJ1-3,NA,TGTGCCAGCAGCGTAGGGGCAGGGCGACTCTCTGGAAACACCATATATTTT,CASSVGAGRLSGNTIYF
NA,TRBV28,TRBJ1-4,NA,TGTGCCAGCCAAGACAGAGCTCGTCGGGAAAAACTGTTTTTT,CASQDRARREKLFF
NA,TRBV7-9,TRBJ1-2,NA,TGTGCCAGCAGCTTGGGGGGAGGCTACACCTTC,CASSLGGGYTF
NA,TRBV12-3/TRBV12-4,TRBJ2-6,NA,TGTGCCATCAGAGCCTCTGGGGCCAACGTCCTGACTTTC,CAIRASGANVLTF
TRBD1,TRBV7-8,TRBJ2-2,NA,TGTGCCAGCAGCCCGGACAGGGGTTTAGGCGGGGAGCTGTTTTTT,CASSPDRGLGGELFF
NA,TRBV7-9,TRBJ1-1,NA,TGTGCCAGCAGCTTAGTGTCGGATATGAACACTGAAGCTTTCTTT,CASSLVSDMNTEAFF
TRBD2,TRBV15,TRBJ2-3,NA,TGTGCCACCAGCAGAGTGAGCGGGGTTACAGATACGCAGTATTTT,CATSRVSGVTDTQYF
NA,TRBV18,TRBJ1-2,NA,TGTGCCAGCTCACCAAGTACTGCTCTACCCCAATCCGGCTACACCTTC,CASSPSTALPQSGYTF
TRBD2,TRBV3-1/TRBV3-2,TRBJ2-2,NA,TGTGCCAGCAGCCAGCGTCCTAGCGGGAGTGCCGGGGAGCTGTTTTTT,CASSQRPSGSAGELFF
TRBD2,TRBV19,TRBJ2-3,NA,TGTGCCAGTAGTCCTCTAGCGGGGGTCAGCACAGATACGCAGTATTTT,CASSPLAGVSTDTQYF
NA,TRBV6-5,TRBJ2-1,NA,TGTGCCAGCAGTTACGACGGGGGAAGGAGGAATGAGCAGTTCTTC,CASSYDGGRRNEQFF
NA,TRBV5-1,TRBJ2-5,NA,TGCGCCAGCAGCTTGGGGGGGCGCACTGGGGAGACCCAGTACTTC,CASSLGGRTGETQYF
NA,TRBV29-1,TRBJ1-1,NA,TGCAGCGCCAGGGCAGGGGCGGGGGACACTGAAGCTTTCTTT,CSARAGAGDTEAFF
TRBD1,TRBV3-1/TRBV3-2,TRBJ1-3,NA,TGTGCCAGCAGCCGGGACAGCGGAAACACCATATATTTT,CASSRDSGNTIYF
NA,TRBV5-6,TRBJ2-2,NA,TGTGCCAGCAGCTCCGGACCACTTACCGGGGAGCTGTTTTTT,CASSSGPLTGELFF
NA,TRBV11-2,TRBJ2-7,NA,TGTGCCAGCAGCTTTTCGGCGACTACCAGTTTGTTC,CASSFSATTSLF
NA,TRBV18,TRBJ2-7,NA,TGTGCCAGCTCAACTCTCCCTAGCTCCTACGAGCAGTACTTC,CASSTLPSSYEQYF
NA,TRBV7-9,TRBJ2-5,once,TGTGCCAGCAGCTTTCGACTAGGGGAGACCCAGTACTTC,CASSFRLGETQYF